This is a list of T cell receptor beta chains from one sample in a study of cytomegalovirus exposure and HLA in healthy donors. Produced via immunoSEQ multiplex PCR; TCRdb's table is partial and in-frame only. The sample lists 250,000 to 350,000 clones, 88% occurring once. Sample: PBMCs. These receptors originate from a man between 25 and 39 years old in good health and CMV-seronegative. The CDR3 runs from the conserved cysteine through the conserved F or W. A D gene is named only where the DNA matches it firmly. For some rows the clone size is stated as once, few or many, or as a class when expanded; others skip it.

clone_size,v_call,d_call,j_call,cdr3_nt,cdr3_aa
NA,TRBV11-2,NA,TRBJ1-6,TGTGCCAGCAGCTTAGTGCAGGCCCATAATTCACCCCTCCACTTT,CASSLVQAHNSPLHF
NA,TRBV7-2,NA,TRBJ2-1,TGTGCCAGCAGCTTAGACCGCCAGGGGGGTAGATTGCTTAATGAGCAGTTCTTC,CASSLDRQGGRLLNEQFF
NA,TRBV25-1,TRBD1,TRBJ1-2,TGTGCCAGCAGCCGACAGGGGGCAGACTATGGCTACACCTTC,CASSRQGADYGYTF
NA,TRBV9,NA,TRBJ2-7,TGTGCCAGCAGCGTATCTTTGGGAGGAGGCTACGAGCAGTACTTC,CASSVSLGGGYEQYF
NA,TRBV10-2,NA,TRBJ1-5,TGCGCCAGCAGTGAAAAAACAGCTAGCAATCAGCCCCAGCATTTT,CASSEKTASNQPQHF
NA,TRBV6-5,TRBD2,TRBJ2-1,TGTGCCAGCAGCTACGAGAGGACTAGCTCGATTGAGCAGTTCTTC,CASSYERTSSIEQFF
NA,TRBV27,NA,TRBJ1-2,TGTGCCAGCAGTTTTTCGGTTAACTATGGCTACACCTTC,CASSFSVNYGYTF
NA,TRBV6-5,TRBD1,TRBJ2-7,TGTGCCAGCAGCGACAGGGCCAACTCCTACGAGCAGTACTTC,CASSDRANSYEQYF
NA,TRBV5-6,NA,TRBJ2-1,TGTGCCAGCAGCTTGGGGGCAAATGAGCAGTTCTTC,CASSLGANEQFF
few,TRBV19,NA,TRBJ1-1,TGTGCCAGTAGTTCCGGAGGAAGGTATAACACTGAAGCTTTCTTT,CASSSGGRYNTEAFF
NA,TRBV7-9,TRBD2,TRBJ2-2,TGTGCCAGCAGCCCCCTAGCTAGCGGGGTTAACACCGGGGAGCTGTTTTTT,CASSPLASGVNTGELFF
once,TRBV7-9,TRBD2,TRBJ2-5,TGTGCCAGCAGCTTCGGACTAGCAGTGATGGAGACCCAGTACTTC,CASSFGLAVMETQYF
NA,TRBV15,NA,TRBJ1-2,TGTGCCACCAGCCGTACTTATAACTATGGCTACACCTTC,CATSRTYNYGYTF
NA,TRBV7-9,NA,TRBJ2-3,TGTGCCAGCACCGGGTCCGGAGGGAGGACAGATACGCAGTATTTT,CASTGSGGRTDTQYF
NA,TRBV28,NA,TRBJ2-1,TGTGCCAGCAGCGTCGTTAGCTCCTACAATGAGCAGTTCTTC,CASSVVSSYNEQFF
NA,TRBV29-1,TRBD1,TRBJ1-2,TGCAGCGTTGGAGACAGGGGAAACTATGGCTACACCTTC,CSVGDRGNYGYTF
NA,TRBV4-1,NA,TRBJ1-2,TGCGCCAGCAGCCAGCACGAGGACAGTATCTATGGCTACACCTTC,CASSQHEDSIYGYTF
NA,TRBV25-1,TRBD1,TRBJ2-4,TGTGCCAGCAGTAGGACAGGGAGCGACATTCAGTACTTC,CASSRTGSDIQYF
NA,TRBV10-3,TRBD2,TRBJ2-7,TGTGCCATCAGTGAGTCGACTCGGGTGGCGGGGGGAGCCTACGAGCAGTACTTC,CAISESTRVAGGAYEQYF
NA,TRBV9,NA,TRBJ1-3,TGTGCCAGCAGCGGAGAATCAGGGTGGGCTAACACCATATATTTT,CASSGESGWANTIYF
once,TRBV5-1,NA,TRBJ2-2,TGCGCCAGCAGCTGGCTGGGGGGGCCCAACACCGGGGAGCTGTTTTTT,CASSWLGGPNTGELFF
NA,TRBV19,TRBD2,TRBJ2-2,TGTGCCAGTAGGCTCAGCGGGGGGACGAACACCGGGGAGCTGTTTTTT,CASRLSGGTNTGELFF
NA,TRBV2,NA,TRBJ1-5,TGTGCCAGCACCCCGGAGGTTTATAGCAATCAGCCCCAGCATTTT,CASTPEVYSNQPQHF
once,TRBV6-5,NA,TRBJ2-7,TGTGCCAGCAATAGACCAGGAAGCGGCGAGCAGTACTTC,CASNRPGSGEQYF
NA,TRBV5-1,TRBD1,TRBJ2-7,TGCGCCAGCAGCTCCCGACAGGGAGTCTACGAGCAGTACTTC,CASSSRQGVYEQYF
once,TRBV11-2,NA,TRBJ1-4,TGTGCCAGCAGCTCAAGTGGGCTCCTCAATGAAAAACTGTTTTTT,CASSSSGLLNEKLFF
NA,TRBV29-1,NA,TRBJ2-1,TGCAGCGTTGGGGAGAGCTCCTACAATGAGCAGTTCTTC,CSVGESSYNEQFF
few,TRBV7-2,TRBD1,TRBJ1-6,TGTGCCAGCACCCGCGTAGGGGGCGCGGGTAATTCACCCCTCCACTTT,CASTRVGGAGNSPLHF
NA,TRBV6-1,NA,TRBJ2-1,TGTGCCAGTAGAGGTGGTGGATACAATGAGCAGTTCTTC,CASRGGGYNEQFF
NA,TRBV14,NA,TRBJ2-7,TGTGCCAGCAGCTCCACCGGACAGTTCCCTACCTACGAGCAGTACTTC,CASSSTGQFPTYEQYF
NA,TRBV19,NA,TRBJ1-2,TGTGCCAGTAGTTCCGTTGACAGGAGACAGAGTGGCACCTTC,CASSSVDRRQSGTF
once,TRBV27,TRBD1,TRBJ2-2,TGTGCCAGCAACGAGATGGGACAGGGGGCAGTCAGGGAGCTGTTTTTT,CASNEMGQGAVRELFF
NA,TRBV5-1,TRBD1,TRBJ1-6,TGCGCCAGCAGCTCCCGACAGGGTAGCTCCTATAATTCACCCCTCCACTTT,CASSSRQGSSYNSPLHF
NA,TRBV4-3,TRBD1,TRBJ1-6,TGCGCCAGCAGCCAAGGGACAGGGGATAATTCACCCCTCCACTTT,CASSQGTGDNSPLHF
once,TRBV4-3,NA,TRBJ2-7,TGCGCCAGCAGCCAAGATACAGCAGGGTCCTACGAGCAGTACTTC,CASSQDTAGSYEQYF
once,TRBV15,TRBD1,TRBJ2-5,TGTGCCACCAGCAGAGATATAAGGACAGGGGGTAAGGTAGAGACCCAGTACTTC,CATSRDIRTGGKVETQYF
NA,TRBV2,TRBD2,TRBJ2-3,TGTGCCAGCCCCAGCGGGGCCCCAGATACGCAGTATTTT,CASPSGAPDTQYF
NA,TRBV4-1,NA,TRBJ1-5,TGCGCCAGCAGCCAAGATCACGGGGGACCCCATCAGCCCCAGCATTTT,CASSQDHGGPHQPQHF
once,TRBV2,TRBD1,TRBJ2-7,TGTGCCAGCAGTGAAGCCGGACAGGGGAAGTCCTACGAGCAGTACTTC,CASSEAGQGKSYEQYF
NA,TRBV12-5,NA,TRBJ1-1,TGTGCTAGTGGTTTACTGGACAGGAACACTGAAGCTTTCTTT,CASGLLDRNTEAFF
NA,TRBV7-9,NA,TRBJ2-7,TGTGCCAGCAGCCACGAAAATCCGGGAGTCGGTAACGAGCAGTACTTC,CASSHENPGVGNEQYF
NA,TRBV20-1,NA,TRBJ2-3,TGCAGTGCCGGTAACACAGATACGCAGTATTTT,CSAGNTDTQYF
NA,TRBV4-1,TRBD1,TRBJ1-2,TGCGCCAGCAGCCATCCCCGGGACAGGGAAGCCTATGGCTACACCTTC,CASSHPRDREAYGYTF
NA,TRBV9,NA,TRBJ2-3,TGTGCCAGCAGCGCCACTAGCACAGATACGCAGTATTTT,CASSATSTDTQYF
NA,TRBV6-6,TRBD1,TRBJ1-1,TGTGCCAGCATTGGACAGGGGGGAACTGAAGCTTTCTTT,CASIGQGGTEAFF
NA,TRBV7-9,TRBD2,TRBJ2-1,TGTGCCAGCAGCTATGGACTAGCGGGGGGTTACAATGAGCAGTTCTTC,CASSYGLAGGYNEQFF
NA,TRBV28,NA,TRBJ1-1,TGTGCCAGCAGACACCAGGGGAACACTGAAGCTTTCTTT,CASRHQGNTEAFF
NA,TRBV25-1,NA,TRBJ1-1,TGTGCCAGCAGTGAGTTGTCAGGGAGGGGTGAAGCTTTCTTT,CASSELSGRGEAFF
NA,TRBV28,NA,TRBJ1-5,TGTGCCAGCAGTTTATCTGACCGGGGTCAGCCCCAGCATTTT,CASSLSDRGQPQHF
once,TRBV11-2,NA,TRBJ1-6,TGTGCCAGCAGCTTAGGCGCGGGGGGTAATTCACCCCTCCACTTT,CASSLGAGGNSPLHF